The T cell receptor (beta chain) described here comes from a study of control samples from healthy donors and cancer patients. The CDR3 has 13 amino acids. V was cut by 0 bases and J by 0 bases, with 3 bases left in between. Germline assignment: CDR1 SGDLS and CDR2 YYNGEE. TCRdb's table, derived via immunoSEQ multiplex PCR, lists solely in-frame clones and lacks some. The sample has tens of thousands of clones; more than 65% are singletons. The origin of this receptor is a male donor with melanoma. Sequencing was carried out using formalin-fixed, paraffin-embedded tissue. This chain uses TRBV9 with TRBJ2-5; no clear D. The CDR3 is CASSVGHQETQYF. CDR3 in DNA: TGTGCCAGCAGCGTAGGGCACCAAGAGACCCAGTACTTC.